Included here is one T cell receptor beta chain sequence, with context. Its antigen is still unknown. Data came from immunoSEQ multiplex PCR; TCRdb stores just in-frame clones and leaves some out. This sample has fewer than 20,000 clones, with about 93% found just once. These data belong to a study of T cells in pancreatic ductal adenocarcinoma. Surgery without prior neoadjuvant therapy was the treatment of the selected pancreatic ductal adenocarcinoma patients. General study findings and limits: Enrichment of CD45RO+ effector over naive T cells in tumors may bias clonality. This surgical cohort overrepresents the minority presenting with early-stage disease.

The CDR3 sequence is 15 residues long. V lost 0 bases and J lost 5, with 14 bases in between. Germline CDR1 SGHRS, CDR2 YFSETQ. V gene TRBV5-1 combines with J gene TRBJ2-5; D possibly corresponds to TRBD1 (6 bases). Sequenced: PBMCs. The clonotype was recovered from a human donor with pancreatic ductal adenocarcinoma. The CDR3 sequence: CASSLAGDIWETQYF. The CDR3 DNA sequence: TGCGCCAGCAGCTTGGCCGGGGACATCTGGGAGACCCAGTACTTC.